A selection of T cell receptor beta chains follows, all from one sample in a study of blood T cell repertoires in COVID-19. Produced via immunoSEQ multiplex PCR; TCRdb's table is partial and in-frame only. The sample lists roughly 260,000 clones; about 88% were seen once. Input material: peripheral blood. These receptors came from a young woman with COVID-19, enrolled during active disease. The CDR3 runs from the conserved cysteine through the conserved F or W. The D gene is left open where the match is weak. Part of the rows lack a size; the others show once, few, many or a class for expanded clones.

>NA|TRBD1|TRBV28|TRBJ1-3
CASSYPTGSSGNTIYF
TGTGCCAGCAGTTATCCGACAGGGTCCTCTGGAAACACCATATATTTT
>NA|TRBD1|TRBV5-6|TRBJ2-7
CASSFDRDEQYF
TGTGCCAGCAGCTTTGACAGGGACGAGCAGTACTTC
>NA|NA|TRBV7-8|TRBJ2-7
CASSLAGRGPGHEQYF
TGTGCCAGCAGCTTAGCGGGGCGGGGCCCCGGCCACGAGCAGTACTTC
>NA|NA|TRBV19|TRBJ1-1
CASSINRNTEAFF
TGTGCCAGTAGTATAAACAGGAACACTGAAGCTTTCTTT
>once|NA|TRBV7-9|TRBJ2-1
CASSLGAYDEQFF
TGTGCCAGCAGCTTAGGGGCTTACGATGAGCAGTTCTTC
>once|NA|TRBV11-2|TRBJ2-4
CASSLDRSRAHIQYF
TGTGCCAGCAGCTTAGATCGGAGCAGGGCTCACATTCAGTACTTC
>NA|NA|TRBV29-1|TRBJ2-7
CSVGVYEQYF
TGCAGCGTCGGGGTCTACGAGCAGTACTTC
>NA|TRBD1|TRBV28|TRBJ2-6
CASSSTGTGWANVLTF
TGTGCCAGCAGCAGCACCGGGACAGGGTGGGCCAACGTCCTGACTTTC
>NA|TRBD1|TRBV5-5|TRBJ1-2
CASSFGTGGYGYTF
TGTGCCAGCAGCTTCGGGACAGGGGGCTATGGCTACACCTTC
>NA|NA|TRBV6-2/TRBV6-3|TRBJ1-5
CASSYIGEVQPQHF
TGTGCCAGCAGTTACATAGGGGAGGTTCAGCCCCAGCATTTT
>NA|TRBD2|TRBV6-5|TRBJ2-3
CASSSVAGGSDTQYF
TGTGCCAGCAGTTCGGTAGCGGGAGGGTCAGATACGCAGTATTTT
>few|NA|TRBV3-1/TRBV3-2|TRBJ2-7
CASSYSYEQYF
TGTGCCAGCAGCTACTCCTACGAGCAGTACTTC
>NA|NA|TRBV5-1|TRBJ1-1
CASSATQGGGTEAFF
TGCGCCAGCAGCGCTACTCAGGGAGGTGGCACTGAAGCTTTCTTT
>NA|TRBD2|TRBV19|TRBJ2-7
CASSLLAGEAEQYF
TGTGCCAGTAGTCTCCTAGCGGGAGAGGCCGAGCAGTACTTC
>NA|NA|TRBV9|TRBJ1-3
CASSSDSSSGNTIYF
TGTGCCAGCAGCTCAGACTCGAGCTCTGGAAACACCATATATTTT
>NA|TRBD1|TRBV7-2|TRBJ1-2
CASGQGTYGYTF
TGTGCCAGCGGACAGGGGACCTATGGCTACACCTTC
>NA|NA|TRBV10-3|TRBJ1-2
CAISESGGNGYTF
TGTGCCATCAGTGAGTCAGGGGGAAACGGCTACACCTTC
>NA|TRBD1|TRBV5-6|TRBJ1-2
CASREYDREVGYGYTF
TGTGCCAGCAGGGAATACGACAGGGAGGTTGGCTATGGCTACACCTTC
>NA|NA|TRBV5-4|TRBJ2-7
CASSPGTSGYEQYF
TGTGCCAGCAGCCCGGGGACTTCTGGCTACGAGCAGTACTTC
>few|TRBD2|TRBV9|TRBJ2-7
CASSRNLAGGYEQYF
TGTGCCAGCAGCCGGAACCTAGCGGGAGGCTACGAGCAGTACTTC
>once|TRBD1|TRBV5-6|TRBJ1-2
CASSSPGGLDYGYTF
TGTGCCAGCAGCTCACCAGGGGGCTTGGACTATGGCTACACCTTC
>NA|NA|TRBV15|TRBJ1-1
CATSSLRYTEAFF
TGTGCCACCAGCAGCCTACGGTACACTGAAGCTTTCTTT
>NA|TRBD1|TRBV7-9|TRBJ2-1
CASSGQGLEEQFF
TGTGCCAGCAGCGGACAGGGGCTAGAGGAGCAGTTCTTC
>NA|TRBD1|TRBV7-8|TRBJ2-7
CASSLGDSYEQYF
TGTGCCAGCAGCTTAGGGGACAGCTACGAGCAGTACTTC
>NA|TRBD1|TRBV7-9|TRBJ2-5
CASSTTRQGQETQYF
TGTGCCAGCAGCACTACCCGACAGGGACAAGAGACCCAGTACTTC
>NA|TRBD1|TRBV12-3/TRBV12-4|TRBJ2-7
CASSWGTGYEQYF
TGTGCCAGCAGTTGGGGGACAGGCTACGAGCAGTACTTC
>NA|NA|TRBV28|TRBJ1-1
CASRGRGTEAFF
TGTGCCAGCAGGGGGAGAGGGACTGAAGCTTTCTTT